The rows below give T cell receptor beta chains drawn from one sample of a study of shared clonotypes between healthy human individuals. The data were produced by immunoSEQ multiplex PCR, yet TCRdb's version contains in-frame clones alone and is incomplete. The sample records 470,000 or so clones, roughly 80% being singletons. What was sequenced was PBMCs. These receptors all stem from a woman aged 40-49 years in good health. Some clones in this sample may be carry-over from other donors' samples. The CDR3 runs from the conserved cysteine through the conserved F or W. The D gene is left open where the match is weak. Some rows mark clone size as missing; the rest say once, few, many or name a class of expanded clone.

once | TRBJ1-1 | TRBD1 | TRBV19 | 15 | TGTGCCAGTAGGGAGACAGGGGGAGGCGACACTGAAGCTTTCTTT | CASRETGGGDTEAFF
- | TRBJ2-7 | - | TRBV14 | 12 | TGTGCCAGCAGCCTAGATTCCTACGAGCAGTACTTC | CASSLDSYEQYF
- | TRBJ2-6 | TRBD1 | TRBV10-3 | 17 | TGTGCCATCACTCCGGGACAGGGGAAATCTGGGGCCAACGTCCTGACTTTC | CAITPGQGKSGANVLTF
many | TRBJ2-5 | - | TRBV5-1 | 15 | TGCGCCAGCAGCTTGGTGGTAGCGGGACAGGAGACCCAGTACTTC | CASSLVVAGQETQYF
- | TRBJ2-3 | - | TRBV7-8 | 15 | TGTGCCAGCAGCTTAGGGTTCGGAACTTCAGATACGCAGTATTTT | CASSLGFGTSDTQYF
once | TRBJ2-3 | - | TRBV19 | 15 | TGTGCCAGTAGTATGCTAGCGAGAAGAACAGATACGCAGTATTTT | CASSMLARRTDTQYF
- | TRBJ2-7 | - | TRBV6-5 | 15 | TGTGCCAGTCCGTGCAGTCATGGGGCCACCTACGAGCAGTACTTC | CASPCSHGATYEQYF
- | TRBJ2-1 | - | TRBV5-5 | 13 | TGTGCCAGCAGCTTCGGGCTAGCCTCCGGACAGTTCTTC | CASSFGLASGQFF
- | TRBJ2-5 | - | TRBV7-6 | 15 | TGTGCCAGCAGCCCAGGGGCCCAGGGACGGGAGACCCAGTACTTC | CASSPGAQGRETQYF
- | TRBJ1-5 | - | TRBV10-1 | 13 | TGCGCCAGCAGTGCCGGTCCTAATCAGCCCCAGCATTTT | CASSAGPNQPQHF
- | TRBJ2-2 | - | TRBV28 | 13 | TGTGCCAGCAGCCCGGGACGATACGGGGAGCTGTTTTTT | CASSPGRYGELFF
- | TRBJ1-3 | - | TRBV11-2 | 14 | TGTGCCAGCAGCTTAGCCGGGTTTGGAAACACCATATATTTT | CASSLAGFGNTIYF
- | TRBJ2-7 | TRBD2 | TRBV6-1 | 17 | TGTGCCAGCAGTGGGACTAGCGGGCTACAAAGCTCCTACGAGCAGTACTTC | CASSGTSGLQSSYEQYF
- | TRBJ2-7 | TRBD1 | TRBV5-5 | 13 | TGTGCCAGCAGCATACAGGGGTCCTACGAGCAGTACTTC | CASSIQGSYEQYF
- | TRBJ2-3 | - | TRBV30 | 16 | TGTGCCTGGAGTGCATTAGTGGATTTAAGTTCAGATACGCAGTATTTT | CAWSALVDLSSDTQYF
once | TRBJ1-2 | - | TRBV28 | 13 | TGTGCCAGCAGTTTGCAGGGGTCCTATGGCTACACCTTC | CASSLQGSYGYTF
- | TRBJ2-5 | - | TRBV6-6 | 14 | TGTGCCAGCAGTTACCCGGAGGGGGCAGAGACCCAGTACTTC | CASSYPEGAETQYF
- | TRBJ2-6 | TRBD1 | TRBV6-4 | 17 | TGTGCCAGCAGTCCGACAGGGGGGAGCTCTGGGGCCAACGTCCTGACTTTC | CASSPTGGSSGANVLTF
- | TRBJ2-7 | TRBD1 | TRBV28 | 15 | TGTGCCAGCCAGGGAACCGGGACAGGAGCGTACGAGCAGTACTTC | CASQGTGTGAYEQYF
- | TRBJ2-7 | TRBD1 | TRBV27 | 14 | TGTGCCAGCAGTTTAGGACAGGCCGCCTACGAGCAGTACTTC | CASSLGQAAYEQYF
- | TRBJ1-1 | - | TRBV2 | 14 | TGTGCCAGCAGTGGGGGGGGCGAGGTCACTGAAGCTTTCTTT | CASSGGGEVTEAFF
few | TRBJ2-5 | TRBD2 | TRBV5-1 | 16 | TGCGCCAGCAGCATAGGACTAGCGGGAGGGAGAGAGACCCAGTACTTC | CASSIGLAGGRETQYF
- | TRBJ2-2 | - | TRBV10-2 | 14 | TGTGCCAGCAGGTCAGGGACGGACACCGGGGAGCTGTTTTTT | CASRSGTDTGELFF
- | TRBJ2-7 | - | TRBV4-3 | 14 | TGCGCCAGCAGCCAAGAGCAGGGTTTCTACGAGCAGTACTTC | CASSQEQGFYEQYF
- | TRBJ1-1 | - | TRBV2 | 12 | TGTGCCAGTATACAGGAGAACACTGAAGCTTTCTTT | CASIQENTEAFF
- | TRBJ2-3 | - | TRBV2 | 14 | TGTGCCAGCAGTGAGGGGGGACCCCCAGATACGCAGTATTTT | CASSEGGPPDTQYF